The clone carrying this T cell receptor (beta chain) was seen more than once but under ten times. Its antigen is unknown. The data were obtained in a study of CD8 T cells in ankylosing spondylitis. General study results and limits: Characteristic of ankylosing spondylitis blood, it appeared, was a TCR beta motif comprising roughly eight highly homologous variants. A CD8+ phenotype characterized the disease-linked clones, which were relatively rare in peripheral blood.

From germline, CDR1 is LNHNV and CDR2 YYDKDF (reference sequence). This CDR3 is built from 15 residues. The V and J ends lost 4 bases and 0 bases respectively, with 10 bases between them. The TCR beta libraries were generated through quantitative 5'-RACE incorporating molecular barcodes. TCRdb itself ran the 5' RACE reads through MiXCR, one entry per CDR3 protein. The sample includes 150,000 to 250,000 distinct CDR3 sequences, more than 10% of them seen just once. This chain connects TRBV15 to TRBJ1-3, with D hard to call. Sequencing was done on a sample of blood, either unsorted or a sorted T cell fraction (not recorded which). The sequence came from a male donor with ankylosing spondylitis or in good health (not recorded which). The CDR3 protein is CATSISQISGNTIYF. The CDR3 region has the DNA TGTGCCACCAGCATCTCCCAGATCTCTGGAAACACCATATATTTT.